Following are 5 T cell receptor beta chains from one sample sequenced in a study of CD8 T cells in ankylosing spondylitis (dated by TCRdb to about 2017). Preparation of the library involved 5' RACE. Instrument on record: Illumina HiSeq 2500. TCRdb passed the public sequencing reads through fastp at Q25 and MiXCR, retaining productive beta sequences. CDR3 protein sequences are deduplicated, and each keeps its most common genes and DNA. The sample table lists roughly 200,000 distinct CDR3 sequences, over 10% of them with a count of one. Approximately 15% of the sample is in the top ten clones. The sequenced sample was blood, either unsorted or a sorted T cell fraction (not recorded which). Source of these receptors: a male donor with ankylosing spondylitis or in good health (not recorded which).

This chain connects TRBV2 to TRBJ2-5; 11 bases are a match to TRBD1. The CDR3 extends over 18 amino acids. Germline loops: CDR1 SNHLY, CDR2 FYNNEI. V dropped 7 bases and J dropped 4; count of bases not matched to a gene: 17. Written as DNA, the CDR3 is TGTGCCAGCAACAAACGCTTCACCTTGGACAGGGGGCTAGAGACCCAGTACTTC. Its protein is CASNKRFTLDRGLETQYF.

The CDR3 is CASSFGSGAGEQYF. The CDR3 bases are TGCGCCAGCAGCTTTGGTAGCGGGGCGGGCGAGCAGTACTTC. This chain links TRBV5-1 with TRBJ2-7, with 8 bases that match TRBD2. Unmatched junction bases numbered 7, after V lost 2 bases and J lost 6 bases. This CDR3 has 14 residues. Germline lookup yields CDR1 SGHRS and CDR2 YFSETQ.

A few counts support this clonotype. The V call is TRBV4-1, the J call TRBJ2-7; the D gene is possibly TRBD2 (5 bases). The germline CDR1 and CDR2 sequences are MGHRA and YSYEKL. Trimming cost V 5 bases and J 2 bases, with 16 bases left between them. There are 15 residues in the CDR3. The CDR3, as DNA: TGCGCCAGCAGCGCTGCCTGGGGTAGCGCCTACGAGCAGTACTTC. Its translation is CASSAAWGSAYEQYF.

CDR3 nucleotide sequence: TGTGCCAGCAGCGACGGGCGCGCCTCCTACGAGCAGTACTTC. Translation: CASSDGRASYEQYF. The gene calls are TRBV2 and TRBJ2-7; D is uncertain. This CDR3 is 14 amino acids long. Germline-derived CDR1 and CDR2 are SNHLY and FYNNEI. Between the trimmed V and J ends, which lost 6 bases and 0 bases, there was a span of 12 bases. The full variable domain, its missing parts supplied by reference TRBV2 and TRBJ2-7, is EPEVTQTPSHQVTQMGQEVILRCVPISNHLYFYWYRQILGQKVEFLVSFYNNEISEKSEIFDDQFSVERPDGSNFTLKIRSTKLEDSAMYFCASSDGRASYEQYFGPGTRLTVT.

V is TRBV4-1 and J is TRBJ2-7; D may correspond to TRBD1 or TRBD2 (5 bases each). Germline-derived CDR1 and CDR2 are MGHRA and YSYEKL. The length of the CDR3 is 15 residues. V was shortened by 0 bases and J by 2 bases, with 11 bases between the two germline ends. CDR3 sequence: CASSQESRDPYEQYF. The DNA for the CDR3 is TGCGCCAGCAGCCAAGAAAGTAGGGACCCCTACGAGCAGTACTTC.